The T cell receptor (beta chain) described here comes from a study of CD8 T cells in Susac syndrome. The individuals used as controls were healthy donors who had been matched for both age and sex. The CDR3 runs 16 residues. The V and J ends lost 3 bases and 2 bases, in that order; junction bases with no gene match: 8. Per germline, CDR1 KGHDR and CDR2 SFDVKD. With random hexamers, roughly 0.45 to 1 ug RNA was reverse transcribed. The immunoSEQ assay covered 54 Vbeta and 13 Jbeta segments for CDR3. In TCRdb, the immunoSEQ multiplex PCR reads were re-called with MiXCR into one record per CDR3 protein. The sample includes fewer than 200,000 distinct CDR3 sequences, over 85% of them seen just once.

The chain links TRBV24-1 to TRBJ2-7, with 8 bases matching TRBD1. The clonotype comes from a human donor in good health. The material sequenced was CD4+ T cells from PBMCs. The CDR3 nucleotides read TGTGCCACCAGTGATCAAGGGGGGACAGGAACCTACGAGCAGTACTTC. Translation gives CATSDQGGTGTYEQYF.